This TCR beta chain was observed in a study of CD8 T cells in ankylosing spondylitis. A single record per CDR3 protein comes from TCRdb applying MiXCR to the 5' RACE reads. The top ten hold about 3.8% of the sample, which has around 140,000 distinct CDR3 sequences, about an eighth seen once. General study results and limits: It appeared that ankylosing spondylitis blood was characterized by a TCR beta motif of about 8 highly homologous variants.

This clonotype was detected ten times or more. Its antigen remains unknown. V lost 4 bases, J lost 5 bases, and 14 bases stayed unmatched. CDR3 length: 17 residues. Germline V gene data show CDR1 as SGHAT and CDR2 as FQNNGV. Sequenced material: blood, either unsorted or a sorted T cell fraction (not recorded which). This clonotype was obtained from a female donor with ankylosing spondylitis or in good health (not recorded which). The rearrangement joins TRBV11-2 to TRBJ1-1, with 9 nucleotides matching TRBD1. Here the CDR3 DNA reads TGTGCCAGCAGCTCCCCGCTACAGGGGGCGCCGGGAACTGAAGCTTTCTTT. It codes for CASSSPLQGAPGTEAFF.